This paragraph reports one TCR beta chain. The antigen remains undetermined. This specimen comes from a study of OX40 agonist ivuxolimab in advanced cancers. Study in general: Patients were infused with ivuxolimab every 2 weeks at 0.01 to 10 mg/kg. Partial responses were achieved by three patients: one hepatocellular carcinoma, two cutaneous melanoma.

General study findings and limits: There were, on average, more expanded clones in CD8+ T cells than in CD4+.

Here immunoSEQ multiplex PCR was the method, and the copy in TCRdb shows in-frame clones only, minus some. The sample contains approximately 50,000 clones, roughly 90% of which appear only once. This receptor was taken from an adult with an advanced solid tumor such as melanoma, head and neck, liver or kidney cancer. Sequencing used CD4+ or CD8+ T cells sorted from blood, obtained in a trial of the OX40 agonist ivuxolimab.

The DNA for the CDR3 is TGTGCCAGCAGTGAAGACAGGGCAGGGACGGGTCAGCCCCAGCATTTT. It specifies CASSEDRAGTGQPQHF. The gene calls are TRBV2 and TRBJ1-5; perhaps TRBD1 as D (6 bases). The germline V gene has CDR1 SNHLY and CDR2 FYNNEI. Trimming shortened V by 1 base and J by 6 bases, and 16 bases separated the two germline ends. The CDR3 sequence is 16 residues long. The whole variable domain, remainder taken from reference TRBV2 and TRBJ1-5, is EPEVTQTPSHQVTQMGQEVILRCVPISNHLYFYWYRQILGQKVEFLVSFYNNEISEKSEIFDDQFSVERPDGSNFTLKIRSTKLEDSAMYFCASSEDRAGTGQPQHFGDGTRLSIL.